These T cell receptor beta chains were read from a single sample in a study of shared clonotypes between healthy human individuals. Measured with immunoSEQ multiplex PCR; TCRdb has only the in-frame clones, and not every one. The data show around 83,000 clones, roughly two thirds seen once. The specimen was memory CD8+ T cells sorted from blood. These receptors all come from a man aged 25 to 40 in good health. Both conserved end residues are part of each CDR3. Clone size is given for some rows only: seen once, a few or many times, or a class if the clone is expanded.

size: -; J: TRBJ2-7; V: TRBV7-8; CDR3: CASSLERLAGNEQYF
size: -; J: TRBJ2-1; V: TRBV7-2; CDR3: CASSYRGNSYNEQFF
size: -; J: TRBJ2-5; V: TRBV7-2; CDR3: CASSLNRGRETQYF
size: large; J: TRBJ1-2; V: TRBV25-1; CDR3: CASSPGTNYGYTF
size: -; J: TRBJ2-2; V: TRBV15; CDR3: CATSNEERGEAGELFF
size: once; J: TRBJ1-1; V: TRBV29-1; CDR3: CSVAQGWGMNTEAFF
size: few; J: TRBJ1-2; V: TRBV5-1; CDR3: CASSSTFGQGYYGYTF
size: -; J: TRBJ2-7; V: TRBV4-1; CDR3: CASSQDFNLAGEEQYF
size: once; J: TRBJ2-2; V: TRBV11-2; CDR3: CASSSLGANSGELFF
size: -; J: TRBJ2-2; V: TRBV27; CDR3: CASRGSWNTGELFF
size: -; J: TRBJ2-1; V: TRBV18; CDR3: CASSPTSLSNEQFF
size: -; J: TRBJ1-1; V: TRBV5-1; CDR3: CASSDVRQGGTEAFF
size: -; J: TRBJ2-4; V: TRBV29-1; CDR3: CSVWAGEAKNIQYF
size: -; J: TRBJ2-7; V: TRBV6-1; CDR3: CASTGHQGGEQYF
size: -; J: TRBJ2-1; V: TRBV6-1; CDR3: CASILLAGEYNEQFF
size: -; J: TRBJ1-1; V: TRBV10-2; CDR3: CASSSRGHTEAFF
size: few; J: TRBJ2-7; V: TRBV7-2; CDR3: CASSERAGAYEQYF
size: -; J: TRBJ2-5; V: TRBV28; CDR3: CASSSGEYSAQETQYF
size: -; J: TRBJ2-5; V: TRBV5-6; CDR3: CASSLNGEETQYF
size: -; J: TRBJ2-5; V: TRBV6-6; CDR3: CASSYGGQETQYF
size: few; J: TRBJ2-5; V: TRBV5-1; CDR3: CASSFDYQGRETQYF
size: -; J: TRBJ2-1; V: TRBV6-5; CDR3: CASSLSGNEQFF
size: few; J: TRBJ2-2; V: TRBV19; CDR3: CASSIVQGQGTGELFF
size: -; J: TRBJ1-2; V: TRBV7-2; CDR3: CASSEAGGGVPNYGYTF
size: -; J: TRBJ2-5; V: TRBV7-9; CDR3: CASSVLTGGQETQYF
size: -; J: TRBJ2-3; V: TRBV6-1; CDR3: CASSEARGTGADTQYF
size: few; J: TRBJ1-2; V: TRBV7-9; CDR3: CASSPDRGSEGYTF
size: -; J: TRBJ2-2; V: TRBV25-1; CDR3: CASSESKFTGELFF
size: -; J: TRBJ1-4; V: TRBV27; CDR3: CASSLLDGNEKLFF
size: many; J: TRBJ2-7; V: TRBV7-2; CDR3: CASSRWTGSWYEQYF
size: -; J: TRBJ2-1; V: TRBV27; CDR3: CASSLGLGYNEQFF